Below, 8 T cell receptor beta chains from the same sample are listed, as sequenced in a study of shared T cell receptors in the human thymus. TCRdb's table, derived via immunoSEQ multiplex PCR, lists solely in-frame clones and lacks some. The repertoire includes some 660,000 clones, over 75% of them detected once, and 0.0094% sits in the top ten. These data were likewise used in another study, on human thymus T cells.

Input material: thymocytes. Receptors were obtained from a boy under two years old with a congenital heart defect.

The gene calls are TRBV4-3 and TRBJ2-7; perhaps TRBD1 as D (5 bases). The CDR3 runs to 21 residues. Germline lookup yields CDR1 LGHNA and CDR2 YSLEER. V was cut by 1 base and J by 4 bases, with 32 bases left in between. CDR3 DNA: TGCGCCAGCAGCCAAGCCTACCGAACAGGTCATGAATTGAGTCCGAATTACGAGCAGTACTTC. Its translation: CASSQAYRTGHELSPNYEQYF.

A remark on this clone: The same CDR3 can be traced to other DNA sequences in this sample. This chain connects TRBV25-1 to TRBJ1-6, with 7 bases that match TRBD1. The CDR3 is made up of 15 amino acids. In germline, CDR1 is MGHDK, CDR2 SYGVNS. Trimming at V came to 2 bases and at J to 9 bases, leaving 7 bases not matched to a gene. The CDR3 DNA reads TGTGCCAGCAGTGAAGACAGGGTCAAAACTTCACCCCTCCACTTT. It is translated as CASSEDRVKTSPLHF.

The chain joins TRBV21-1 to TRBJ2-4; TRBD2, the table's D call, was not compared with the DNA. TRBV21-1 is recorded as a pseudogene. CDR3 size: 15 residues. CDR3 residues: CANREQFRAKNIQYF. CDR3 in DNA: TGTGCCAACCGGGAACAGTTTAGGGCCAAAAACATTCAGTACTTC.

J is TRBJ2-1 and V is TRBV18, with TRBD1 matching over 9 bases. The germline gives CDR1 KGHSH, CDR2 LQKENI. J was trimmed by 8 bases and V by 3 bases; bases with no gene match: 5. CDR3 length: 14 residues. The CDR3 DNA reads TGTGCCAGCTCACCTCCGGGACAGGGAGATGAGCAGTTCTTC. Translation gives CASSPPGQGDEQFF.

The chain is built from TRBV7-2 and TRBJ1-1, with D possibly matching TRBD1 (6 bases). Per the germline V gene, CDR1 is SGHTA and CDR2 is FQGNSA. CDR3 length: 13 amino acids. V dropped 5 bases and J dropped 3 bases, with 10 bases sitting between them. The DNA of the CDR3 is TGTGCCAGCAGCCTGAGACAGGACACTGAAGCTTTCTTT. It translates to CASSLRQDTEAFF.

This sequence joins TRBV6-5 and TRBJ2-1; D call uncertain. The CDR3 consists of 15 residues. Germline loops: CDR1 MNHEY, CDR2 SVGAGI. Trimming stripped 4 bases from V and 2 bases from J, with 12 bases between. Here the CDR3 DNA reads TGTGCCAGCAGTTTTACCGACAACACCTACAATGAGCAGTTCTTC. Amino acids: CASSFTDNTYNEQFF.

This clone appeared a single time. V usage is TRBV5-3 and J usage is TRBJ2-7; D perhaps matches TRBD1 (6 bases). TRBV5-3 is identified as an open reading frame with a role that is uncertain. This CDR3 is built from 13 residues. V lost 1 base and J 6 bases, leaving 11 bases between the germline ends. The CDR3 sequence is CARSLIQGPEQYF. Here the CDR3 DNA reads TGTGCCAGAAGCTTGATCCAGGGGCCCGAGCAGTACTTC.

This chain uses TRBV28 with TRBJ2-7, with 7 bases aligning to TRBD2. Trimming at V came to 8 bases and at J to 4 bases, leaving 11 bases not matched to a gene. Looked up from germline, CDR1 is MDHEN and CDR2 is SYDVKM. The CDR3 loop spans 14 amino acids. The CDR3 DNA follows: TGTGCCAGCCAAAGCGGGGCCGCCCTTTACGAGCAGTACTTC. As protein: CASQSGAALYEQYF.